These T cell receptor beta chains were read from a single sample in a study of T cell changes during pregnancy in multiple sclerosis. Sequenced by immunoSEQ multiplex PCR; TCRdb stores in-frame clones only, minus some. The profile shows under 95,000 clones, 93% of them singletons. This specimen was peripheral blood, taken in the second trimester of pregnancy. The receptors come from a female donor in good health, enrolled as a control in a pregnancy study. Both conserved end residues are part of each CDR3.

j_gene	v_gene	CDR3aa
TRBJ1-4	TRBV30	CAWRGTVNDEKLFF
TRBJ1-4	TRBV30	CAWSTTLGASEKLFF
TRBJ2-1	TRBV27	CASSFRPGLYNEQFF
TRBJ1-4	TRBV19	CASSVQQGRDEKLFF
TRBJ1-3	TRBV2	CASMIQGTGNTIYF
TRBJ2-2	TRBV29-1	CSVVWGKGTGELFF
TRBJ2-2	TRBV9	CASSTGAGELFF
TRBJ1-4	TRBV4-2	CASSQDGLRGARPNEKLFF
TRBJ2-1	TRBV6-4	CASSDGGGVRAYNEQFF
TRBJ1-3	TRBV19	CASSMRGEGDGNTIYF
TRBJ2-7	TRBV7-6	CASSLGQGAIGVGEQYF
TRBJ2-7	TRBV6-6	CASTQGLAGGTYEQYF
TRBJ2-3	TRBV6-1	CASSLAGGYTDTQYF
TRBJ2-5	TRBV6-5	CASRKRGGMETQYF
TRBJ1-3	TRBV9	CASSETLTADFGNTIYF
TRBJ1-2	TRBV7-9	CASSTTYSSDRLNYGYTF
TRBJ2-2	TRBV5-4	CASSLPRGGESGELFF
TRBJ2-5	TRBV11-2	CASSLARGLAETQYF
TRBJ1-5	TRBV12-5	CASGRGNQPQHF
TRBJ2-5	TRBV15	CATSSSGWRHIEETQYF
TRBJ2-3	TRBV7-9	CASRRTADTQYF
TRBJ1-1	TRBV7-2	CATSREGTRPTEAFF
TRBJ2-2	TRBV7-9	CASRSREGSESGELFF
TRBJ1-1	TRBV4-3	CASSQVAMNTEAFF
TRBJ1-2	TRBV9	CASSVSGEDYGYTF
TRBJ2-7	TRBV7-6	CASSSGGQISYEQYF
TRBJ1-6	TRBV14	CASRLDRNSPLHF
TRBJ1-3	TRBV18	CASSPLGAGNGNTIYF
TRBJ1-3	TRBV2	CASMSGNTIYF
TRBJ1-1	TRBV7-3	CASSLNGGENTEAFF
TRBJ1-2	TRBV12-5	CASGLPDRGGRRANYGYTF
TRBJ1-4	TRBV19	CASSIRRTTNEKLFF
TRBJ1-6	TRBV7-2	CASSRSGLGSSPLHF
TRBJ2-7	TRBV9	CASSVDGRLYEQYF
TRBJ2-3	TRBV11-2	CASRGDYYSVGTQYF
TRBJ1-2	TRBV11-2	CASSLESTAYGYTF
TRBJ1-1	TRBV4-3	CASSQEVNLGGTEAFF
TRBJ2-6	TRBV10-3	CAISDLRTGASGANVLTF
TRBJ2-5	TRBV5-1	CASSLIPSGLQETQYF
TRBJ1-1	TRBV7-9	CASSDRGNTEAFF
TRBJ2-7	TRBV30	CAWSVVGPGSEQYF
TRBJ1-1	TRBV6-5	CASSYRSGQGRTEAFF
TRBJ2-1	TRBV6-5	CASSSTAGLQNEQFF
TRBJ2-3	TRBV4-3	CASSQFSAGTDTQYF
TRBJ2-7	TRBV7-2	CASSRGGGTNEQYF
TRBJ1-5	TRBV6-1	CASSETPGTGKVGYSNQPQHF
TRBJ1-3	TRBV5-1	CASSSIEQGNGNTIYF
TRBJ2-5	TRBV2	CASSEQRFQETQYF
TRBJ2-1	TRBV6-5	CASSLGGADYNEQFF
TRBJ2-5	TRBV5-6	CASSLTGGETQYF
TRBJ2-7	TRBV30	CAWSPNYEQYF
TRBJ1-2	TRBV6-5	CASSQGQGSYGYTF
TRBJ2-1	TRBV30	CAWSPRPRNEQFF
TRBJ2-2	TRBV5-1	CASSQGGSGTGELFF
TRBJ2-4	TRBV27	CASSLTGTLGNIQYF
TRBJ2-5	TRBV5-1	CASSLASQETQYF
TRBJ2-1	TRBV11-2	CASSLVAGGLDEQFF